This T cell receptor beta chain was recorded in a study of identical twins. CDR1 and CDR2 (germline): SGHRS, YFSETQ. J was trimmed by 3 bases and V by 3 bases; bases with no gene match: 5. The CDR3 covers 14 residues. This clonotype has at least ten counts. TCRdb re-called the 5' RACE reads with MiXCR, one entry per CDR3 protein. The table has approximately 230,000 distinct CDR3 sequences, roughly 7.1% seen once. The same sample was also used in a study of T cells expressing NK-cell markers.

Sample: CD8+ T cells sorted from blood. The gene calls are TRBV5-1 and TRBJ2-7; 8 nucleotides align to TRBD1. The receptor comes from a woman younger than 35 in good health. CDR3 DNA sequence: TGCGCCAGCAGCTCGCGACAGGGGCACTACGAGCAGTACTTC. It translates to CASSSRQGHYEQYF. Together with reference TRBV5-1 and TRBJ2-7, the CDR3 gives the full variable domain: KAGVTQTPRYLIKTRGQQVTLSCSPISGHRSVSWYQQTPGQGLQFLFEYFSETQRNKGNFPGRFSGRQFSNSRSEMNVSTLELGDSALYLCASSSRQGHYEQYFGPGTRLTVT.